This T cell receptor beta chain was sequenced during a study of shared clonotypes between healthy human individuals. TCRdb keeps only in-frame clones here, not all; method: immunoSEQ multiplex PCR. The sample has roughly 700,000 clones; roughly 87% are singletons. Study-level findings and limits: It was observed that 5% to 6.5% of naive CD4 clonotypes were shared across a few donors. Clonotypes shared by all four sorted-subset donors had higher generation probabilities than non-shared clonotypes.

With 5 bases removed from V and 6 bases from J, the gap between germline ends came to 5 bases. The CDR3 runs to 10 residues. Per germline, CDR1 MNHEY and CDR2 SVGAGI. This clone appeared a single time. The antigen remains unidentified. Sample: memory CD8+ T cells from PBMCs. Stated subset: CD45RO+ cells pooled with CCR7-negative TemRA cells. V usage is TRBV6-5 and J usage is TRBJ2-7; no firm D call. The clonotype originates from a man aged 18-30 years in good health. Some clones in this sample may be carry-over from other donors' samples. This CDR3 reads CASSELEQYF. CDR3 nucleotide sequence: TGTGCCAGCAGTGAACTCGAGCAGTACTTC.